Sequencing of this T cell receptor beta chain was carried out in a study of cytomegalovirus exposure and HLA in healthy donors. CDR1 is SGHAT and CDR2 is FQNNGV in the germline V gene. The V and J ends lost 1 base and 4 bases respectively, with 5 bases between them. The CDR3 extends over 13 amino acids. General study results and limits: Follow-up analysis later connected one missense variant in DCLRE1C with trimming of TCR beta V- and J-genes. Based on reports, TCR beta sequences accurately predicted HLA-A and HLA-B alleles for most subjects. Per a prior analysis, the majority of TCR beta V segments were productive roughly 90% or roughly 30% of the time.

As to this clone: Its antigen is unknown.

The PCR had 60 Vbeta and 13 Jbeta primers. TCRdb's table, derived via immunoSEQ multiplex PCR, lists solely in-frame clones and lacks some. The sample has some 180,000 clones; about 84% are singletons. The chain carries TRBV11-2 and TRBJ2-1; D unclear. Sample: PBMCs. The origin of this receptor is a woman aged 25 to 39 in good health and CMV-seropositive. CDR3 DNA: TGTGCCAGCAGCTTAGGACTGTACAATGAGCAGTTCTTC. Translated, it gives CASSLGLYNEQFF.